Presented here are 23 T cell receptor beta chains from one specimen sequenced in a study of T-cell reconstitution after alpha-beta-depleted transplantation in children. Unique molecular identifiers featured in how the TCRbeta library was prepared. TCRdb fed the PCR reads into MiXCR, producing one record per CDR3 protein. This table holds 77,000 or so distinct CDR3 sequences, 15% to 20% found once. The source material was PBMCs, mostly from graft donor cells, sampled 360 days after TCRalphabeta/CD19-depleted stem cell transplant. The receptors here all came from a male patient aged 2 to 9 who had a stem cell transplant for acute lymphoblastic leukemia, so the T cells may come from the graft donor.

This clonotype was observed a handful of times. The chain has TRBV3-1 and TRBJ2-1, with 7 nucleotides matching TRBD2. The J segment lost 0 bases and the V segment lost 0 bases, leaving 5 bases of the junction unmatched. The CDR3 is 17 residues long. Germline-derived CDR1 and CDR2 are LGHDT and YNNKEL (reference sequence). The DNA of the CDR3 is TGTGCCAGCAGCCAAGATTACGGGAGGAGCTCCTACAATGAGCAGTTCTTC. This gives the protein CASSQDYGRSSYNEQFF.

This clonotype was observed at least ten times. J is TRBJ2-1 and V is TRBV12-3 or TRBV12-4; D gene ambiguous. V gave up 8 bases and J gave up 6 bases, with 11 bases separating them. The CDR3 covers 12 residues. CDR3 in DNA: TGTGCCAGCGTGATAGGGTTCAATGAGCAGTTCTTC. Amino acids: CASVIGFNEQFF.

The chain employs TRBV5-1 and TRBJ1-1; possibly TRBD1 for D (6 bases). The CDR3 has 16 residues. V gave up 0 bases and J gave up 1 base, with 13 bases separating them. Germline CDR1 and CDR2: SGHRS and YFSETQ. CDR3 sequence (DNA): TGCGCCAGCAGCTTGGCCAAGGGGGTGGAGAACACTGAAGCTTTCTTT. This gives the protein CASSLAKGVENTEAFF.

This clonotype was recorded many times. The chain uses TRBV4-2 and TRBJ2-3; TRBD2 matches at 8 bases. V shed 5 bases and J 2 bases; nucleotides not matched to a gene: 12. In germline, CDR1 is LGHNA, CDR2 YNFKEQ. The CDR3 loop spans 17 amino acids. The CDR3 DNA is TGTGCCAGCAGCTCTGTCGGGGCTAGCGGGCCCACAGATACGCAGTATTTT. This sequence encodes CASSSVGASGPTDTQYF.

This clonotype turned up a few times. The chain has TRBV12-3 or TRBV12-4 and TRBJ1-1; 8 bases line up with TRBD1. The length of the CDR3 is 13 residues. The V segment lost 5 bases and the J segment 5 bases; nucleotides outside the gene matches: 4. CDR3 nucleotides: TGTGCCAGCAGTCGTGACAGGGGTACTGAAGCTTTCTTT. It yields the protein CASSRDRGTEAFF.

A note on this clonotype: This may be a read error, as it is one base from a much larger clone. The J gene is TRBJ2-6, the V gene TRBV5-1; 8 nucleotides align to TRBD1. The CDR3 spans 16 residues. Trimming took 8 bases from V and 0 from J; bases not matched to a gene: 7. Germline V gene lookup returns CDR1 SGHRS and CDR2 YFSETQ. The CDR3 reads CARSARGLSGANVLTF. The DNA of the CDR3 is TGCGCCAGGAGCGCCAGGGGGCTCTCTGGGGCCAACGTCCTGACTTTC.

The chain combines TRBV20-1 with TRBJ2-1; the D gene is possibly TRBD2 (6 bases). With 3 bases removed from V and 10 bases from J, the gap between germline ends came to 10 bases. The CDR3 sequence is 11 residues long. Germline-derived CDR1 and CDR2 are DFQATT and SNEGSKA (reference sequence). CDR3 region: CSASPLAEQFF. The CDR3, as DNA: TGCAGTGCTAGTCCCCTAGCGGAGCAGTTCTTC.

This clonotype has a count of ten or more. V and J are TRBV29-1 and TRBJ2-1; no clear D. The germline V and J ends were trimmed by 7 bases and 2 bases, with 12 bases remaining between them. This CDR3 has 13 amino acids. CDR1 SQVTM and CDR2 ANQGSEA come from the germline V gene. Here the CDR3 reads CSAARRTYNEQFF. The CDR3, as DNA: TGCAGCGCTGCCCGCCGGACCTACAATGAGCAGTTCTTC.

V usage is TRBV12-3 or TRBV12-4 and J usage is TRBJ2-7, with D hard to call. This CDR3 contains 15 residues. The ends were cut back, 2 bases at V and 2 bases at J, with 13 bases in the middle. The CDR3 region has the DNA TGTGCCAGCAGTTTAAGGTCCCGGGCCACCTACGAGCAGTACTTC. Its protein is CASSLRSRATYEQYF.

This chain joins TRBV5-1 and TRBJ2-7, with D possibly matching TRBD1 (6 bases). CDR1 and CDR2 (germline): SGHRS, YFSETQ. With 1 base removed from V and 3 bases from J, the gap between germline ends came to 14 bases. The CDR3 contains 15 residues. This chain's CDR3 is CASSLSGGRGYEQYF. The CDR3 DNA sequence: TGCGCCAGCAGCTTGAGCGGAGGCAGGGGCTACGAGCAGTACTTC.

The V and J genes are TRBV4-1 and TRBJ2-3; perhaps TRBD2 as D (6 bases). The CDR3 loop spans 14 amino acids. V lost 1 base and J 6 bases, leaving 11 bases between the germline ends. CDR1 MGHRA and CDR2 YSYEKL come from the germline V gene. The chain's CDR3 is CASSQVSGGDTQYF. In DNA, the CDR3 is TGCGCCAGCAGCCAAGTTAGCGGCGGGGATACGCAGTATTTT.

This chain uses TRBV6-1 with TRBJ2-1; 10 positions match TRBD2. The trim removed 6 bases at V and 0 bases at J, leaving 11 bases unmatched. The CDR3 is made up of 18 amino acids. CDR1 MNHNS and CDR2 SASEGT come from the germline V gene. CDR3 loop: CASSTASGSHSSYNEQFF. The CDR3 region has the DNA TGTGCCAGCAGCACCGCTAGCGGGAGCCATAGCTCCTACAATGAGCAGTTCTTC.

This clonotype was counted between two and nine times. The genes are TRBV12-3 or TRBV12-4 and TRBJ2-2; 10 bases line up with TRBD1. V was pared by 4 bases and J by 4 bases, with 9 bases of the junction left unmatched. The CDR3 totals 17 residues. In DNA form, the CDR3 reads TGTGCCAGCAGTTCCTACCTCGGGACAGGGGTCACCGGGGAGCTGTTTTTT. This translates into CASSSYLGTGVTGELFF.

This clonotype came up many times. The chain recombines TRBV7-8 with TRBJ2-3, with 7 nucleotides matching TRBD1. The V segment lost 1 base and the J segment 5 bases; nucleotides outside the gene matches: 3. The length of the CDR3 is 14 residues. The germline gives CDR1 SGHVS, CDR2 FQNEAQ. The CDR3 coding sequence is TGTGCCAGCAGCTTAGGTACAGGGGTAGATACGCAGTATTTT. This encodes CASSLGTGVDTQYF.

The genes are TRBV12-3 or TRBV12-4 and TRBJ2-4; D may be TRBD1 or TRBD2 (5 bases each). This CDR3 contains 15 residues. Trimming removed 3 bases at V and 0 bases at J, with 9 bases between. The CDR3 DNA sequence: TGTGCCAGCAGTTTTGGGGGAGTAGCCAAAAACATTCAGTACTTC. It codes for CASSFGGVAKNIQYF.

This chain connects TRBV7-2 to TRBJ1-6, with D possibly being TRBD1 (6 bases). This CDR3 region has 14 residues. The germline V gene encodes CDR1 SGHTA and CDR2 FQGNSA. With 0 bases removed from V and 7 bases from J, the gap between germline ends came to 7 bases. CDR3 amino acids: CASSLAGGNSPLHF. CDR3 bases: TGTGCCAGCAGCTTAGCAGGGGGGAATTCACCCCTCCACTTT.

CDR3: CASSQDPRRSRKETQYF. Here the CDR3 DNA reads TGCGCCAGCAGCCAAGACCCCAGGCGGTCTAGAAAAGAGACCCAGTACTTC. The chain uses TRBV4-1 and TRBJ2-5; D gene ambiguous. The CDR3 has 17 residues. The germline gives CDR1 MGHRA, CDR2 YSYEKL. V was clipped by 0 bases and J by 3 bases, with 17 bases between them.

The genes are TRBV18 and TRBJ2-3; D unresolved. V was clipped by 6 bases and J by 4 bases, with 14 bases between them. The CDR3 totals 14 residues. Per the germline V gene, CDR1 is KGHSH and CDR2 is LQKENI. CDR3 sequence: CASSQQSTPDTQYF. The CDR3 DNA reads TGTGCCAGCTCTCAACAATCGACTCCAGATACGCAGTATTTT.

The CDR3: CAIRKPLGNEQFF. The CDR3 DNA reads TGTGCCATCAGGAAGCCACTCGGAAATGAGCAGTTCTTC. This chain connects TRBV10-3 to TRBJ2-1; D call uncertain. CDR1 and CDR2 (germline): ENHRY, SYGVKD. There are 13 residues in the CDR3. Trimming removed 6 bases at V and 7 bases at J, with 13 bases between.

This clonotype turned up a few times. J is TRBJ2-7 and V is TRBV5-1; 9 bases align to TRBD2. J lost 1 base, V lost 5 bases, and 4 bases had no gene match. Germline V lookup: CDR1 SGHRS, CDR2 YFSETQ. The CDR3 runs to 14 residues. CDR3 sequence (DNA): TGCGCCAGCAGGCGGACTAGCGCTTCCTACGAGCAGTACTTC. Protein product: CASRRTSASYEQYF.

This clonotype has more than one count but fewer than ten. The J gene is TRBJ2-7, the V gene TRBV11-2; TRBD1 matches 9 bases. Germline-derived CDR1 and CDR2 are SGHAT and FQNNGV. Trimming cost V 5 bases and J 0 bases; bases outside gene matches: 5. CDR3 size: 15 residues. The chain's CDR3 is CASSRDRAPSYEQYF. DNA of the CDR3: TGTGCCAGCAGCAGGGACAGGGCCCCCTCCTACGAGCAGTACTTC. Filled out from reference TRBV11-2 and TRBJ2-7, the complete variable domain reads EAGVAQSPRYKIIEKRQSVAFWCNPISGHATLYWYQQILGQGPKLLIQFQNNGVVDDSQLPKDRFSAERLKGVDSTLKIQPAKLEDSAVYLCASSRDRAPSYEQYFGPGTRLTVT.

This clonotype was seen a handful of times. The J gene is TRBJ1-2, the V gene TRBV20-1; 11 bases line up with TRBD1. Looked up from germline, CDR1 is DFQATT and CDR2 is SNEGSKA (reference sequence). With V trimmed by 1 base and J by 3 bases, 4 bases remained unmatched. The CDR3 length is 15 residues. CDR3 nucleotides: TGCAGTGCTAGAGCTGGGACAGGGGGTCACTATGGCTACACCTTC. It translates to CSARAGTGGHYGYTF.

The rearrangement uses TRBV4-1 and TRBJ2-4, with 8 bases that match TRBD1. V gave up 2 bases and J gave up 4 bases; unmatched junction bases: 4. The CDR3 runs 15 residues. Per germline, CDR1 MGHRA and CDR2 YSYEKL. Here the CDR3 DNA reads TGCGCCAGCAGCCAACCAGGACAGGGAAAAAACATTCAGTACTTC. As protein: CASSQPGQGKNIQYF.